The rows below give T cell receptor beta chains drawn from one sample of a study of Ad26.COV2.S vaccination and SARS-CoV-2 variants. Sequencing was performed with immunoSEQ multiplex PCR; in TCRdb, only in-frame clones are kept and a portion is missing. The sample records about 350,000 clones, 90% to 95% being singletons. The sample here was peripheral blood, taken after recovery from COVID-19. The receptors here all came from a human donor who had recovered from COVID-19. Each CDR3 is given with its conserved first and last residue. D genes are given only for firm matches. Size is stated for part of the rows, as once, few or many counts, or as a class when the clone is expanded.

.	TRBJ1-5	.	TRBV5-6	CASSLGFRNFNQPQHF	TGTGCCAGCAGCTTGGGGTTTAGAAATTTCAATCAGCCCCAGCATTTT
.	TRBJ1-5	.	TRBV7-9	CASSLAGGPNQPQHF	TGTGCCAGCAGCTTAGCAGGGGGGCCGAATCAGCCCCAGCATTTT
.	TRBJ1-1	TRBD1	TRBV28	CASSLGQGYETEAFF	TGTGCCAGCAGCCTAGGACAGGGGTATGAGACTGAAGCTTTCTTT
.	TRBJ1-1	.	TRBV6-1	CASSELSGGNTEAFF	TGTGCCAGCAGTGAATTATCGGGGGGGAACACTGAAGCTTTCTTT
.	TRBJ1-1	.	TRBV9	CASSVGQPDTEAFF	TGTGCCAGCAGCGTAGGACAGCCCGACACTGAAGCTTTCTTT
once	TRBJ2-1	TRBD2	TRBV2	CASRTGTSGGAYNEQFF	TGTGCCAGCAGAACCGGGACTAGCGGGGGGGCATACAATGAGCAGTTCTTC
.	TRBJ2-5	.	TRBV7-9	CASNELAGETQYF	TGTGCCAGCAATGAGCTAGCAGGAGAGACCCAGTACTTC
.	TRBJ2-2	TRBD1	TRBV5-1	CASIDRDRGITGELFF	TGCGCCAGCATCGATCGGGACAGGGGGATCACCGGGGAGCTGTTTTTT
.	TRBJ1-1	TRBD1	TRBV3-1/TRBV3-2	CASSQFGTRTGKGVEAFF	TGTGCCAGCAGCCAATTTGGAACTAGGACAGGGAAGGGAGTTGAAGCTTTCTTT
once	TRBJ1-4	.	TRBV7-2	CASSLGGAEEKLFF	TGTGCCAGCAGCTTAGGGGGGGCAGAAGAAAAACTGTTTTTT
.	TRBJ2-1	TRBD1	TRBV14	CASSHPGTAQFF	TGTGCCAGCAGCCACCCCGGGACAGCCCAGTTCTTC
.	TRBJ1-1	.	TRBV6-5	CASSGSKNTEAFF	TGTGCCAGCAGCGGCAGTAAGAACACTGAAGCTTTCTTT
.	TRBJ1-4	TRBD1	TRBV19	CASKDRGRDEKLFF	TGTGCCAGTAAGGACAGGGGTCGGGATGAAAAACTGTTTTTT
.	TRBJ2-2	.	TRBV10-1	CASRPANTGELFF	TGCGCCAGCCGGCCTGCTAACACCGGGGAGCTGTTTTTT
.	TRBJ2-5	.	TRBV12-3/TRBV12-4	CASSNQETQYF	TGTGCCAGCAGTAATCAAGAGACCCAGTACTTC
.	TRBJ1-1	TRBD1	TRBV5-1	CASSLGGGAGTEAFF	TGCGCCAGCAGCTTGGGAGGGGGCGCTGGGACTGAAGCTTTCTTT
.	TRBJ2-7	TRBD2	TRBV29-1	CSVGARGGDYEQYF	TGCAGCGTTGGGGCCCGGGGGGGGGACTACGAGCAGTACTTC
.	TRBJ2-2	.	TRBV5-5	CASSLGHGNTGELFF	TGTGCCAGCAGCTTGGGTCACGGGAACACCGGGGAGCTGTTTTTT
.	TRBJ1-1	.	TRBV11-3	CASSLGGEGTEAFF	TGTGCCAGCAGCTTAGGGGGTGAGGGCACTGAAGCTTTCTTT
.	TRBJ1-1	.	TRBV18	CASSPGRGVGLTEAFF	TGTGCCAGCTCACCAGGCAGGGGCGTTGGATTAACTGAAGCTTTCTTT
.	TRBJ1-3	.	TRBV6-2/TRBV6-3	CASSYSVQKKDSRSGNTIYF	TGTGCCAGCAGTTACTCGGTCCAAAAAAAGGACAGCCGCTCTGGAAACACCATATATTTT
.	TRBJ1-1	TRBD1	TRBV27	CASSFYPGGDTEAFF	TGTGCCAGCAGTTTCTACCCAGGGGGGGACACTGAAGCTTTCTTT